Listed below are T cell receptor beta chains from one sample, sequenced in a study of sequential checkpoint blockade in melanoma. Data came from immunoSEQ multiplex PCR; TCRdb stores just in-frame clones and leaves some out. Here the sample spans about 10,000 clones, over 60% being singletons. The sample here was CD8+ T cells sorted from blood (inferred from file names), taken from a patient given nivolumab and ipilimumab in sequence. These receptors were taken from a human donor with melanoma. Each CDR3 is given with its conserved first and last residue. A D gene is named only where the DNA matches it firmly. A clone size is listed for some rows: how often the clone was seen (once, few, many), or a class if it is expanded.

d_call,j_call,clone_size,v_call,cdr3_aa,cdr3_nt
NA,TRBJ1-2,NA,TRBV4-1,CASSQDSYGYTF,TGCGCCAGCAGCCAAGATAGCTATGGCTACACCTTC
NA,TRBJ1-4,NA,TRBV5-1,CASSLQGPNEKLFF,TGCGCCAGCAGCTTACAGGGTCCTAATGAAAAACTGTTTTTT
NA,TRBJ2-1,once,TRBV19,CASSGKSYNEQFF,TGTGCCAGTAGCGGTAAATCCTACAATGAGCAGTTCTTC
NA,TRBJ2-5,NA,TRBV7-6,CASSLGGHRYQETQYF,TGTGCCAGCAGCTTAGGGGGACATCGGTACCAAGAGACCCAGTACTTC
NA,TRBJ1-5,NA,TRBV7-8,CASSFSYVRNNNQPQHF,TGTGCCAGCAGCTTTTCGTATGTCCGTAATAACAATCAGCCCCAGCATTTT
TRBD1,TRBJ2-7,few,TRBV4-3,CASSQGSGTGGFEQYF,TGCGCCAGCAGCCAAGGTTCCGGGACAGGGGGCTTCGAGCAGTACTTC
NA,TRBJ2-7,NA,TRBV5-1,CASSEEGVSYEQYF,TGCGCCAGCAGCGAGGAAGGGGTTTCCTACGAGCAGTACTTC
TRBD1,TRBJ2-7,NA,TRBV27,CASSHSSWDRGEYEQYF,TGTGCCAGCAGTCACTCCTCCTGGGACAGGGGGGAATACGAGCAGTACTTC
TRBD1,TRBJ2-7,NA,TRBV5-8,CASSRGTGLSFHEQYF,TGCGCCAGCAGCCGAGGGACAGGGCTTAGTTTTCACGAGCAGTACTTC
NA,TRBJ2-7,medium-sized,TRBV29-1,CSTSSGSYEQYF,TGCAGCACTTCTTCAGGGTCCTACGAGCAGTACTTC
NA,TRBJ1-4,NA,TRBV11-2,CASSIRGGNEKLFF,TGTGCCAGCAGCATTAGGGGGGGTAATGAAAAACTGTTTTTT
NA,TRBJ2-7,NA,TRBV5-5,CASSLSVGRFGEQYF,TGTGCCAGCAGCTTGAGTGTGGGCCGGTTTGGAGAGCAGTACTTC
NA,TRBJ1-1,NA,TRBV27,CASSSGQPEAFF,TGTGCCAGCAGCAGTGGACAGCCTGAAGCTTTCTTT
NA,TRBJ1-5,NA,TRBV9,CASSEGVFNQPQHF,TGTGCCAGCAGCGAGGGGGTTTTCAATCAGCCCCAGCATTTT
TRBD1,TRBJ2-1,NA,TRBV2,CATEDRVGHNEQFF,TGTGCCACCGAGGACAGGGTGGGGCACAATGAGCAGTTCTTC